Following are 18 T cell receptor beta chains from one sample sequenced in a study of OX40 agonist ivuxolimab in advanced cancers. TCRdb's copy holds only in-frame clones and misses some; the assay was immunoSEQ multiplex PCR. Of 30,000 to 40,000 clones listed, around 89% are singletons. Sequenced material: CD4+ or CD8+ T cells sorted from blood, taken in a trial of the OX40 agonist ivuxolimab. Receptor source: an adult with an advanced solid tumor such as melanoma, head and neck, liver or kidney cancer.

This chain uses TRBV4-3 with TRBJ1-2; D uncertain. Germline-derived CDR1 and CDR2 are LGHNA and YSLEER. CDR3 length: 16 amino acids. The V end was cut by 0 bases, the J end by 6 bases, with 17 bases between. DNA for the CDR3: TGCGCCAGCAGCCAAGATCTTGCCCCTGGGATCGATGGCTACACCTTC. It encodes CASSQDLAPGIDGYTF.

This clone was counted between two and nine times. This sequence joins TRBV5-1 and TRBJ2-7; D not resolved. CDR1 and CDR2 from the germline V gene are SGHRS and YFSETQ. Trimming cost V 4 bases and J 0 bases, with 5 bases left between them. The CDR3 sequence is 12 residues long. The CDR3: CASSLPSYEQYF. In DNA form, the CDR3 reads TGCGCCAGCAGCCTGCCCTCCTACGAGCAGTACTTC. Based on the CDR3 plus reference TRBV5-1 and TRBJ2-7, the full variable domain is KAGVTQTPRYLIKTRGQQVTLSCSPISGHRSVSWYQQTPGQGLQFLFEYFSETQRNKGNFPGRFSGRQFSNSRSEMNVSTLELGDSALYLCASSLPSYEQYFGPGTRLTVT.

Comment on this clone: The identical CDR3 is also encoded by other nucleotide sequences in the sample. V and J are TRBV30 and TRBJ2-5; D gene ambiguous. Per the germline V gene, CDR1 is GTSNPN and CDR2 is SVGIG (reference sequence). There are 12 residues in the CDR3. V dropped 2 bases and J dropped 0 bases, with 4 bases sitting between them. The CDR3 DNA follows: TGTGCCTGGAGTTATAACCAAGAGACCCAGTACTTC. It codes for CAWSYNQETQYF. The entire variable domain, with the rest obtained from reference TRBV30 and TRBJ2-5, is as follows: SQTIHQWPATLVQPVGSPLSLECTVEGTSNPNLYWYRQAAGRGLQLLFYSVGIGQISSEVPQNLSASRPQDRQFILSSKKLLLSDSGFYLCAWSYNQETQYFGPGTRLLVL.

The J gene is TRBJ2-7, the V gene TRBV2; no definite D call. Trimming left V 6 bases short and J 5 bases short, with 8 bases between. CDR1 SNHLY and CDR2 FYNNEI come from the germline V gene. The CDR3 loop spans 11 amino acids. Here the CDR3 DNA reads TGTGCCAGCAGGGGAAGCAACGAGCAGTACTTC. Residues: CASRGSNEQYF.

This chain joins TRBV5-8 and TRBJ2-5; D possibly corresponds to TRBD2 (7 bases). The V end was cut by 4 bases, the J end by 4 bases, with 14 bases between. The CDR3 covers 14 residues. Germline V gene lookup returns CDR1 SGHTS and CDR2 YDEGEE. This CDR3 reads CASSPRGAGETQYF. The CDR3 region has the DNA TGTGCCAGCAGCCCCCGGGGGGCGGGAGAGACCCAGTACTTC.

The chain employs TRBV6-5 and TRBJ2-3; TRBD2 might be the D (5 bases). CDR3 size: 14 residues. Per the germline V gene, CDR1 is MNHEY and CDR2 is SVGAGI. V dropped 3 bases and J dropped 2 bases, with 9 bases sitting between them. The CDR3 loop is CASSYAGPTDTQYF. CDR3 coding DNA: TGTGCCAGCAGTTATGCGGGCCCCACAGATACGCAGTATTTT.

This chain joins TRBV4-3 and TRBJ2-7; 12 nucleotides line up with TRBD1. The trim removed 1 base at V and 7 bases at J, leaving 5 bases unmatched. The CDR3 sequence is 15 residues long. The germline V gene encodes CDR1 LGHNA and CDR2 YSLEER. The CDR3 nucleotides read TGCGCCAGCAGCCAAGGGGGACAGGGGGCGGAGGAGCAGTACTTC. Translating it yields CASSQGGQGAEEQYF.

CDR3 sequence reads: CASSLRGSYGYTF. CDR3 sequence (DNA): TGTGCCAGCAGTTTAAGGGGGTCCTATGGCTACACCTTC. The rearrangement links TRBV28 to TRBJ1-2; the D gene is possibly TRBD1 (6 bases). V was shortened by 2 bases and J by 4 bases, with 8 bases between the two germline ends. Germline values: CDR1 MDHEN, CDR2 SYDVKM. CDR3 length: 13 amino acids.

In this sample, this clone turned up a few times. A far bigger clonotype differs at one base, so this is likely a read error. The chain couples TRBV5-6 to TRBJ2-1, with 12 nucleotides matching TRBD2. The CDR3 covers 17 residues. Per the germline V gene, CDR1 is SGHDT and CDR2 is YYEEEE. V gave up 4 bases and J gave up 7 bases; unmatched junction bases: 12. Here the CDR3 DNA reads TGTGCCAGCAGCGCTTCCTCACTAGCGGGGGGAAGGAATGAGCAGTTCTTC. Translating it yields CASSASSLAGGRNEQFF. The entire variable domain, with the rest obtained from reference TRBV5-6 and TRBJ2-1, is as follows: DAGVTQSPTHLIKTRGQQVTLRCSPKSGHDTVSWYQQALGQGPQFIFQYYEEEERQRGNFPDRFSGHQFPNYSSELNVNALLLGDSALYLCASSASSLAGGRNEQFFGPGTRLTVL.

V gene TRBV4-2 combines with J gene TRBJ2-2; TRBD2 matches at 7 bases. This CDR3 contains 12 residues. V was pared by 8 bases and J by 6 bases, with 3 bases of the junction left unmatched. Germline V lookup: CDR1 LGHNA, CDR2 YNFKEQ. The CDR3 nucleotides are TGTGCCAGCCGGGGGGTCGCCGGGGAGCTGTTTTTT. Residues: CASRGVAGELFF.

V is TRBV5-6 and J is TRBJ2-1, with D maybe TRBD1 (5 bases). CDR3 size: 13 residues. V was pared by 1 base and J by 4 bases, with 6 bases between. Germline assignment: CDR1 SGHDT and CDR2 YYEEEE. CDR3 coding DNA: TGTGCCAGCAGCTTGAGGGGTTACAATGAGCAGTTCTTC. It translates to CASSLRGYNEQFF.

J is TRBJ1-5 and V is TRBV28, with 9 bases fitting TRBD1. Trimming took 1 base from V and 5 from J; bases not matched to a gene: 3. CDR3 size: 15 residues. In germline, CDR1 is MDHEN, CDR2 SYDVKM. As DNA, the CDR3 is TGTGCCAGCAGTTTATTGGGACAGGGCCATCAGCCCCAGCATTTT. This translates into CASSLLGQGHQPQHF.

The chain couples TRBV19 to TRBJ1-5; D not resolved. The CDR3 runs 15 residues. CDR1 is LNHDA, CDR2 SQIVND, per germline (reference sequence). The V end lost 5 bases, the J end lost 4 bases, and 15 bases lay between the germline ends. The CDR3 is CASSYIHRLNQPQHF. The CDR3 DNA follows: TGTGCCAGTAGTTATATACACCGACTAAATCAGCCCCAGCATTTT.

The chain combines TRBV5-4 with TRBJ1-2; 10 bases fit TRBD1. Germline V gene sequence: CDR1 SGHNT, CDR2 YYREEE (reference sequence). Germline trimming cut 4 bases from V and 8 bases from J; bases unmatched to any gene: 11. The CDR3 sequence is 15 residues long. This CDR3 is CASSPGGTGAEGYTF. The DNA for the CDR3 is TGTGCCAGCAGCCCAGGGGGGACAGGGGCTGAGGGCTACACCTTC.

The CDR3 nucleotides are TGTGCCAGCAGTGTTTGGGGGCCATTAGGTTCACCCCTCCACTTT. Amino acid sequence: CASSVWGPLGSPLHF. This chain joins TRBV2 and TRBJ1-6, with D tentatively TRBD1 (6 bases). The CDR3 loop spans 15 amino acids. The V gene's germline CDR1 is SNHLY and CDR2 FYNNEI. V dropped 4 bases and J dropped 9 bases, with 16 bases sitting between them.

The rearrangement uses TRBV11-2 and TRBJ1-5; D is possibly TRBD1 (6 bases). The germline CDR1 and CDR2 sequences are SGHAT and FQNNGV. V lost 1 base, J lost 4 bases, and 11 bases lay in between. The CDR3 runs 15 residues. In DNA form, the CDR3 reads TGTGCCAGCAGCTTAGGGCAGGGGAGGAATCAGCCCCAGCATTTT. This encodes CASSLGQGRNQPQHF. The variable domain in full, with the rest retrieved from reference TRBV11-2 and TRBJ1-5, is EAGVAQSPRYKIIEKRQSVAFWCNPISGHATLYWYQQILGQGPKLLIQFQNNGVVDDSQLPKDRFSAERLKGVDSTLKIQPAKLEDSAVYLCASSLGQGRNQPQHFGDGTRLSIL.

V usage is TRBV19 and J usage is TRBJ2-7; no reliable D call. The CDR3 has 13 residues. The germline V and J ends were trimmed by 1 base and 9 bases, with 13 bases remaining between them. Germline V lookup: CDR1 LNHDA, CDR2 SQIVND (reference sequence). CDR3 sequence: CASSIGQFGLQYF. CDR3 bases: TGTGCCAGTAGTATAGGGCAGTTTGGGTTGCAGTACTTC.

V is TRBV5-8 and J is TRBJ2-6, with D maybe TRBD2 (6 bases). The length of the CDR3 is 19 residues. The V end lost 4 bases, the J end lost 0 bases, and 20 bases lay between the germline ends. Germline V gene sequence: CDR1 SGHTS, CDR2 YDEGEE. As DNA, the CDR3 is TGTGCCAGCAGCCCCATGGCGGGACGCATTTTCTCTGGGGCCAACGTCCTGACTTTC. Protein: CASSPMAGRIFSGANVLTF.